This record concerns one T cell receptor (beta chain) sequence. Its target is not known. The data were taken from a study of CD8 T cells in ankylosing spondylitis. Whole-study findings and limits: A TCR beta motif made of roughly eight highly homologous variants seemed typical of ankylosing spondylitis blood. The authors found the disease-linked clones to be CD8+ and relatively rare in peripheral blood. Reportedly, significant enrichment of disease-linked clones occurred in matched ankylosing spondylitis synovial fluid.

TCR beta libraries were made by quantitative 5'-RACE with molecular barcodes. TCRdb fed the 5' RACE reads into MiXCR, producing one record per CDR3 protein. The repertoire holds fewer than 650,000 distinct CDR3 sequences, with roughly 13% as singletons. CDR1 and CDR2 from the germline V gene are SEHNR and FQNEAQ (reference sequence). The J segment lost 2 bases and the V segment lost 2 bases, leaving 4 bases of the junction unmatched. The CDR3 contains 16 residues. The chain combines TRBV7-9 with TRBJ2-5, with TRBD2 identical over 11 bases. Sequencing was done on a sample of blood, either unsorted or a sorted T cell fraction (not recorded which). This TCR derives from a male donor with ankylosing spondylitis. CDR3 protein: CASSLRTSGFQETQYF. The CDR3 nucleotides are TGTGCCAGCAGCTTACGGACTAGCGGGTTTCAAGAGACCCAGTACTTC.